The 11 T cell receptor beta chains reported below all come from one sample, sequenced in a study of blood T cell repertoires in COVID-19. The data were produced by immunoSEQ multiplex PCR, yet TCRdb's version contains in-frame clones alone and is incomplete. Of under 250,000 clones in the sample, about 86% were seen once. Sample: peripheral blood. The receptor set was obtained from a man over 45 with active or convalescent COVID-19.

The chain recombines TRBV12-5 with TRBJ1-4, with D uncertain. The length of the CDR3 is 15 residues. The V end was cut by 6 bases, the J end by 0 bases, with 11 bases between. Germline CDR1 and CDR2: LGHNT and FRNRAP. In DNA, the CDR3 is TGTGCTAGTGGGCCGGGGAGGACAACTAATGAAAAACTGTTTTTT. Protein sequence: CASGPGRTTNEKLFF.

This chain links TRBV19 with TRBJ1-1, with D unresolved. The CDR3 sequence is 14 residues long. Trimming took 5 bases from V and 3 from J, leaving 13 bases between them. CDR1 is LNHDA, CDR2 SQIVND, per germline (reference sequence). Here the CDR3 reads CASSPRRRDTEAFF. The CDR3 nucleotides read TGTGCCAGTAGTCCCAGACGGAGAGACACTGAAGCTTTCTTT.

The genes are TRBV6-5 and TRBJ1-6, with D perhaps TRBD1 (5 bases). The V end was cut by 2 bases, the J end by 7 bases, with 15 bases between. CDR3 length equals 16 residues. Germline V gives CDR1 MNHEY, CDR2 SVGAGI. For the CDR3, the DNA is TGTGCCAGCAGTTACAGCGTGGGCAGGGTGAATTCACCCCTCCACTTT. Its translation is CASSYSVGRVNSPLHF.

The chain combines TRBV11-3 with TRBJ2-2, with TRBD2 identical over 13 bases. This CDR3 region has 16 residues. The germline V gene encodes CDR1 SGHNT and CDR2 YENEEA. The junction had 6 bases not matched to a gene; V was cut back by 5 bases and J by 6 bases. The CDR3: CASSETSGGHPGELFF. In DNA form, the CDR3 reads TGTGCCAGCAGCGAGACTAGCGGGGGGCACCCCGGGGAGCTGTTTTTT.

The rearrangement links TRBV5-1 to TRBJ1-1; D might be TRBD1 (5 bases). V lost 0 bases, J lost 1 base, and 13 bases lay in between. This CDR3 is 16 amino acids long. Germline assignment: CDR1 SGHRS and CDR2 YFSETQ. CDR3: CASSLEWAGSNTEAFF. The CDR3, as DNA: TGCGCCAGCAGCTTGGAGTGGGCAGGGTCGAACACTGAAGCTTTCTTT.

The chain joins TRBV7-9 to TRBJ2-1; tentative D call: TRBD2 (7 bases). This CDR3 is 14 amino acids long. With 3 bases removed from V and 4 bases from J, the gap between germline ends came to 10 bases. Germline V gives CDR1 SEHNR, CDR2 FQNEAQ (reference sequence). The CDR3 reads CASSFGGAYNEQFF. CDR3 DNA sequence: TGTGCCAGCAGCTTTGGGGGGGCATACAATGAGCAGTTCTTC.

This rearrangement joins TRBV28 to TRBJ2-7; D perhaps matches TRBD2 (5 bases). The CDR3 runs to 15 residues. Trimming cost V 3 bases and J 1 base, with 13 bases left between them. CDR1 and CDR2 from the germline V gene are MDHEN and SYDVKM. The CDR3 reads CASSLGSQPSYEQYF. The CDR3 DNA is TGTGCCAGCAGTTTGGGGAGTCAACCTTCCTACGAGCAGTACTTC. The full variable domain, its missing parts supplied by reference TRBV28 and TRBJ2-7, is DVKVTQSSRYLVKRTGEKVFLECVQDMDHENMFWYRQDPGLGLRLIYFSYDVKMKEKGDIPEGYSVSREKKERFSLILESASTNQTSMYLCASSLGSQPSYEQYFGPGTRLTVT.

This clone came up once. The chain has TRBV27 and TRBJ2-3, with D possibly being TRBD2 (6 bases). Germline V gene data show CDR1 as MNHEY and CDR2 as SMNVEV (reference sequence). The CDR3 runs 15 residues. Trimming removed 5 bases at V and 5 bases at J, with 17 bases between. The CDR3 loop reads CASSTAGPPGDTQYF. In DNA, the CDR3 is TGTGCCAGCAGTACGGCGGGGCCACCGGGAGATACGCAGTATTTT.

CDR3 bases: TGTGCCAGCAGCTTGGGGGGGAACCTCGTGGATACGCAGTATTTT. It translates to CASSLGGNLVDTQYF. This chain uses TRBV7-3 with TRBJ2-3, with 7 bases that match TRBD2. The trim removed 3 bases at V and 6 bases at J, leaving 9 bases unmatched. Germline V gives CDR1 SGHTA, CDR2 FQGTGA. This CDR3 comprises 15 residues. Complete variable domain (other parts from reference TRBV7-3 and TRBJ2-3): GAGVSQTPSNKVTEKGKYVELRCDPISGHTALYWYRQSLGQGPEFLIYFQGTGAADDSGLPNDRFFAVRPEGSVSTLKIQRTERGDSAVYLCASSLGGNLVDTQYFGPGTRLTVL.

The chain is built from TRBV9 and TRBJ1-6; 8 bases line up with TRBD1. From germline, CDR1 is SGDLS and CDR2 YYNGEE. The CDR3 is 15 residues long. V trimming: 4 bases; J trimming: 6 bases; junction bases outside the gene matches: 6. The CDR3 bases are TGTGCCAGCAGCCCCGGGACAGGTCGTAATTCACCCCTCCACTTT. Translating it yields CASSPGTGRNSPLHF.

CDR3 nucleotides: TGTGCCAGCAGCCAGGTGGGGGGGCACACAGATACGCAGTATTTT. Protein sequence: CASSQVGGHTDTQYF. The chain joins TRBV3-1 (or the pseudogene TRBV3-2) to TRBJ2-3, with D perhaps matching TRBD2 (7 bases). CDR3 length: 15 amino acids. In germline, CDR1 is LGHDT, CDR2 YNNKEL (reference sequence). V lost 3 bases and J 2 bases, leaving 12 bases between the germline ends.